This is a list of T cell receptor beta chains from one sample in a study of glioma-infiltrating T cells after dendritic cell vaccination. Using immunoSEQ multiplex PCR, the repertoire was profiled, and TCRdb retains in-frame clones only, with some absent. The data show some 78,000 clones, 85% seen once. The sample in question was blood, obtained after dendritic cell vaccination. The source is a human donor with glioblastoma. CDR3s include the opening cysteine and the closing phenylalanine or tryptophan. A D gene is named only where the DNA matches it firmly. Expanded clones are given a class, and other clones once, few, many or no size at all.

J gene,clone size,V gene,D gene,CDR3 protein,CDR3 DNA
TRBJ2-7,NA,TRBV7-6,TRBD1,CASSFEGASYEQYF,TGTGCCAGCAGCTTCGAGGGGGCCTCCTACGAGCAGTACTTC
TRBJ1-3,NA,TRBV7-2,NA,CASSLSRDTSGNTIYF,TGTGCCAGCAGCTTATCCCGGGACACCTCTGGAAACACCATATATTTT
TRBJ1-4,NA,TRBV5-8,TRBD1,CASSLGQASINEKLFF,TGTGCCAGCAGCCTCGGACAGGCTAGTATAAATGAAAAACTGTTTTTT
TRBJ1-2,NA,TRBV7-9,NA,CASSFKSIGGTGMDYGYTF,TGTGCCAGCAGCTTCAAGAGTATAGGGGGAACGGGAATGGACTATGGCTACACCTTC
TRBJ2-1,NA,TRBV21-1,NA,CASSKLVAGGWKPFCNEQFF,TGTGCCAGCAGCAAGTTGGTAGCGGGAGGTTGGAAACCTTTTTGCAATGAGCAGTTCTTC
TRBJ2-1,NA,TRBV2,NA,CASSVDRNNEQFF,TGTGCCAGCAGTGTAGACAGAAACAATGAGCAGTTCTTC
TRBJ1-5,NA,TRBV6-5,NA,CASSSGHNYQPQHF,TGTGCCAGCAGTTCGGGACATAACTATCAGCCCCAGCATTTT
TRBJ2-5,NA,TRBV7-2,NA,CASRRNLAAETQYF,TGTGCCAGCAGACGAAACCTAGCAGCCGAGACCCAGTACTTC
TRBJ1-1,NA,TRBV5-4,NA,CASRLSGTSDTEAFF,TGTGCCAGCCGGTTATCTGGTACGTCCGACACTGAAGCTTTCTTT
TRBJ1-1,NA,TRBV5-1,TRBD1,CASSSRDRGHDTEAFF,TGCGCCAGCAGCAGCCGGGACAGGGGGCACGACACTGAAGCTTTCTTT
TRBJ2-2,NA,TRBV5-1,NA,CASSLAFTTTDTGELFF,TGCGCCAGCAGCTTGGCTTTTACGACGACTGACACCGGGGAGCTGTTTTTT
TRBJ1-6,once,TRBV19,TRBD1,CASSIGTGVNSPLHF,TGTGCCAGTAGTATTGGGACAGGGGTGAATTCACCCCTCCACTTT
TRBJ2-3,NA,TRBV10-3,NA,CAISDGRGGAETDTQYF,TGTGCCATCAGTGACGGTCGTGGGGGGGCGGAAACAGATACGCAGTATTTT
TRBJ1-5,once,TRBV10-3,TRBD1,CAISEGTEINQPQHF,TGTGCCATCAGTGAGGGGACAGAAATTAATCAGCCCCAGCATTTT
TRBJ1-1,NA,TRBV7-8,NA,CASSSRGGAAFF,TGTGCCAGCAGCTCACGGGGAGGGGCGGCTTTCTTT
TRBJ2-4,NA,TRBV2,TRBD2,CASNNSGSRAKNIQYF,TGTGCCAGCAACAATAGCGGGAGTAGGGCCAAAAACATTCAGTACTTC
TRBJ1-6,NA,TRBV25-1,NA,CASSEHGGIGSPLHF,TGTGCCAGCAGTGAACACGGGGGTATTGGATCACCCCTCCACTTT
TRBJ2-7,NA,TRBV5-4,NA,CASSLADSREQYF,TGTGCCAGCAGCTTGGCCGACAGTCGGGAGCAGTACTTC
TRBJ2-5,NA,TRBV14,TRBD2,CASSHPPGIAGVTQYF,TGTGCCAGCAGCCATCCACCCGGGATAGCGGGAGTGACCCAGTACTTC
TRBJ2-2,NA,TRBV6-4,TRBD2,CASSEAGGTGELFF,TGTGCCAGCAGTGAAGCGGGAGGAACCGGGGAGCTGTTTTTT
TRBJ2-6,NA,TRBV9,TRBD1,CASSARDSISGANVLTF,TGTGCCAGCAGCGCAAGGGACAGCATCTCTGGGGCCAACGTCCTGACTTTC
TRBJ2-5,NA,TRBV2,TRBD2,CASSGGLAGGRVAQYF,TGTGCCAGCAGTGGGGGTTTAGCGGGGGGGCGTGTAGCCCAGTACTTC
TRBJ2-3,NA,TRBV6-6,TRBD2,CASSYSASGGPDTQYF,TGTGCCAGCAGTTACTCGGCTAGCGGGGGGCCAGATACGCAGTATTTT
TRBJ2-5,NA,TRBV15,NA,CATSRDRDKETQYF,TGTGCCACCAGCAGGGACAGAGATAAAGAGACCCAGTACTTC
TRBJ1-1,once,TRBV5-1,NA,CASSQEGTSNTEAFF,TGCGCCAGCAGCCAGGAAGGGACATCGAACACTGAAGCTTTCTTT
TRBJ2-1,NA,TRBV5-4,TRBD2,CASSGIVAGRGRGTYNEQFF,TGTGCCAGCAGCGGGATTGTGGCAGGGCGCGGGAGAGGAACCTACAATGAGCAGTTCTTC
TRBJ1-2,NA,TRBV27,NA,CASRQRPTDSSYGYTF,TGTGCCAGCAGGCAAAGGCCCACCGACAGTTCCTATGGCTACACCTTC
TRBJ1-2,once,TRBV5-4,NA,CASSQRDTPNYGYTF,TGTGCCAGCAGCCAACGGGACACACCTAACTATGGCTACACCTTC
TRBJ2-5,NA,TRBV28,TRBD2,CASSLAGAQETQYF,TGTGCCAGCAGTTTAGCGGGAGCACAAGAGACCCAGTACTTC
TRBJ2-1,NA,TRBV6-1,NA,CATMIHGRGNEQFF,TGTGCCACTATGATCCACGGCAGGGGCAATGAGCAGTTCTTC
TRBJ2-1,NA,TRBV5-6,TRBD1,CASSRTGGASDEQFF,TGTGCCAGCAGCAGGACAGGGGGCGCGTCGGATGAGCAGTTCTTC
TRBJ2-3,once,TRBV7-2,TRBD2,CASSLSRWSSGGVTDTQYF,TGTGCCAGCAGCTTAAGCCGGTGGTCTAGCGGGGGGGTCACAGATACGCAGTATTTT
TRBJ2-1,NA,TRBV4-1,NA,CASSHVGNREGSYNEQFF,TGCGCCAGCAGCCACGTCGGGAACAGGGAGGGCTCCTACAATGAGCAGTTCTTC
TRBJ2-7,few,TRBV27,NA,CASSPGTPREQYF,TGTGCCAGCAGTCCGGGGACACCTCGCGAGCAGTACTTC
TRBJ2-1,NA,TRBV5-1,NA,CASGQGNEQFF,TGCGCCAGCGGCCAGGGCAATGAGCAGTTCTTC
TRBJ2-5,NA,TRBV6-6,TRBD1,CASSKDRGPQETQYF,TGTGCCAGCAGTAAGGACAGGGGCCCCCAAGAGACCCAGTACTTC
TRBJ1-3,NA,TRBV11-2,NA,CASSLYGGGSGNTIYF,TGTGCCAGCAGCTTATACGGGGGGGGATCTGGAAACACCATATATTTT
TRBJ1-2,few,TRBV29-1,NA,CSVEGPTGYYGYTF,TGCAGCGTTGAAGGCCCGACAGGCTACTATGGCTACACCTTC
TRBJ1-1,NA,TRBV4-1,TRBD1,CASSQQGVNTEAFF,TGCGCCAGCAGCCAACAGGGGGTAAACACTGAAGCTTTCTTT
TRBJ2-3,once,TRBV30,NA,CAAETIAESTDTQYF,TGTGCCGCGGAAACCATAGCGGAAAGCACAGATACGCAGTATTTT
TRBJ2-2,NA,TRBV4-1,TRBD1,CASSRGGQGNTGELFF,TGCGCCAGCAGCCGAGGGGGACAGGGCAACACCGGGGAGCTGTTTTTT
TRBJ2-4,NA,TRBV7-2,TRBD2,CASSLGGGGYIQYF,TGTGCCAGCAGCTTGGGCGGGGGGGGTTACATTCAGTACTTC
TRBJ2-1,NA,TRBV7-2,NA,CASSLKGGANEQFF,TGTGCCAGCAGCTTAAAGGGCGGGGCCAATGAGCAGTTCTTC